Sequencing of this T cell receptor (beta chain) was carried out in a study of blood T cell repertoires in COVID-19. Some clones are missing from TCRdb's copy, which holds only in-frame ones; the method was immunoSEQ multiplex PCR. In the table there are 150,000 or so clones, roughly 91% of which are singletons. The CDR3 is made up of 15 amino acids. Deletions cut 4 bases from V and 6 bases from J, with 18 bases between. Looked up from germline, CDR1 is MNHEY and CDR2 is SMNVEV (reference sequence). The clonotype was recovered from a woman aged 45-59 years with acute or convalescent COVID-19. The chain carries TRBV27 and TRBJ1-2; maybe TRBD1 (5 bases). Sequencing was performed on peripheral blood. CDR3 region: CASSSSIWGRDGYTF. CDR3 DNA: TGTGCCAGCAGTTCCTCCATTTGGGGGAGGGATGGCTACACCTTC.